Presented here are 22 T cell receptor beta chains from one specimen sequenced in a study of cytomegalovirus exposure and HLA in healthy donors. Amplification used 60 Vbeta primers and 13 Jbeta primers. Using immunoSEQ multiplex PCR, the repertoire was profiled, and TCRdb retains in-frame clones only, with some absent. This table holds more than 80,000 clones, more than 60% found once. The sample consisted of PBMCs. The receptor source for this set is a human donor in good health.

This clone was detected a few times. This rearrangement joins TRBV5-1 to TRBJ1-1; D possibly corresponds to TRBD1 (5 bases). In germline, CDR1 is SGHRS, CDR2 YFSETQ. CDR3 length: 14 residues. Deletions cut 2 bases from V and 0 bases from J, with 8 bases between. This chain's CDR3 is CASSLGVMNTEAFF. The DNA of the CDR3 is TGCGCCAGCAGCTTAGGGGTTATGAACACTGAAGCTTTCTTT.

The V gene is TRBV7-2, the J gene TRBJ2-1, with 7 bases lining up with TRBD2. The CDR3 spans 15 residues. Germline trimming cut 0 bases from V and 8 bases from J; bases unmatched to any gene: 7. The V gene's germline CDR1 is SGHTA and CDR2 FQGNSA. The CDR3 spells CASSLAGGPLDEQFF. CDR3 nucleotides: TGTGCCAGCAGCTTAGCGGGAGGGCCCTTAGATGAGCAGTTCTTC.

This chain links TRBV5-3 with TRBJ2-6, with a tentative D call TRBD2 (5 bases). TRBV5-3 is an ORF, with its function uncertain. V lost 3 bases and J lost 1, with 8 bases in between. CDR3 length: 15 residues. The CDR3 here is CARSCPGSGANVLTF. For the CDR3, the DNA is TGTGCCAGAAGCTGTCCGGGGTCTGGGGCCAACGTCCTGACTTTC.

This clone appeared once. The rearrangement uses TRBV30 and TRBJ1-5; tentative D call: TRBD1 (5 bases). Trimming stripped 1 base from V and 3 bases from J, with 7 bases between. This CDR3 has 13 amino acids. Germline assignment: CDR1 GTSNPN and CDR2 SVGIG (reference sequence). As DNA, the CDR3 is TGTGCCTGGAGTGGGGGCGACAATCAGCCCCAGCATTTT. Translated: CAWSGGDNQPQHF.

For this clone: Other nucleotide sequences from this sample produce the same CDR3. CDR3 residues: CASSLRSSGYEQYF. In nucleotides, the CDR3 is TGTGCCAGCAGTTTAAGGTCTTCGGGCTACGAGCAGTACTTC. V and J are TRBV27 and TRBJ2-7; D gene unclear. The V and J ends lost 2 bases and 3 bases respectively, with 11 bases between them. Germline-derived CDR1 and CDR2 are MNHEY and SMNVEV (reference sequence). The CDR3 loop spans 14 amino acids.

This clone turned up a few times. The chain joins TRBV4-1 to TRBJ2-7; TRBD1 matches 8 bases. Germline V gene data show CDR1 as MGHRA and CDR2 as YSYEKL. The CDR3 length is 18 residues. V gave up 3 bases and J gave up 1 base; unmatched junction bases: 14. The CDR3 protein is CASSQETGAHYGSYEQYF. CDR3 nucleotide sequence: TGCGCCAGCAGCCAGGAGACAGGGGCCCACTACGGATCCTACGAGCAGTACTTC.

The CDR3 region is CASERQGGTEAFF. DNA of the CDR3: TGTGCCAGCGAAAGACAGGGTGGCACTGAAGCTTTCTTT. The chain has TRBV27 and TRBJ1-1, with 7 nucleotides matching TRBD1. Germline assignment: CDR1 MNHEY and CDR2 SMNVEV (reference sequence). Trimming removed 8 bases from V and 4 bases from J; junction bases left unmatched: 7. The CDR3 loop spans 13 amino acids.

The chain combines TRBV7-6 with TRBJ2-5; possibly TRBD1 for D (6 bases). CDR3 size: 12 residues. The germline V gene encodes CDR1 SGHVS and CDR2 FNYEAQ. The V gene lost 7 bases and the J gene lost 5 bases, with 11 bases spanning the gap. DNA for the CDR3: TGTGCCAGCACACCTAGGGGGGAGACCCAGTACTTC. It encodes CASTPRGETQYF.

This chain's CDR3 is CASSLNGQELYGYTF. CDR3 nucleotides: TGCGCCAGCAGCTTGAACGGACAGGAACTGTATGGCTACACCTTC. The J gene is TRBJ1-2, the V gene TRBV5-1, with 7 nucleotides matching TRBD1. After removal of 1 base from V and 5 bases from J, the junction contained 8 bases not matched to a gene. CDR3 length: 15 amino acids. CDR1 and CDR2 (germline): SGHRS, YFSETQ.

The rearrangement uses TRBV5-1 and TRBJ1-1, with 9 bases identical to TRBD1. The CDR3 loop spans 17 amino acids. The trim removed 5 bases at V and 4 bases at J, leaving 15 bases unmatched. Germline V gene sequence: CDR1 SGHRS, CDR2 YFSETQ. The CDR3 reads CASRQGQGVGSRTEAFF. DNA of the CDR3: TGCGCCAGCAGACAGGGACAGGGTGTTGGTAGCCGCACTGAAGCTTTCTTT.

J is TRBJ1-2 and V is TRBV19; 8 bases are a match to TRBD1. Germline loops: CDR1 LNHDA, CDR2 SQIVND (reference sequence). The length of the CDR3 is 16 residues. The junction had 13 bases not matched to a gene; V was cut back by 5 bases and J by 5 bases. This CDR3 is CASSPVRAGGWYGYTF. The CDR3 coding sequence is TGTGCCAGTAGTCCGGTGAGGGCAGGGGGCTGGTATGGCTACACCTTC.

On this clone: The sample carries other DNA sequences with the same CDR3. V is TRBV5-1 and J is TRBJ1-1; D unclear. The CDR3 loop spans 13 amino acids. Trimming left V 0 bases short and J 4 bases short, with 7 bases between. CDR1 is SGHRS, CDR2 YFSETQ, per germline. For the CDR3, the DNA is TGCGCCAGCAGCTTGGGTCGGGGCACTGAAGCTTTCTTT. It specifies CASSLGRGTEAFF.

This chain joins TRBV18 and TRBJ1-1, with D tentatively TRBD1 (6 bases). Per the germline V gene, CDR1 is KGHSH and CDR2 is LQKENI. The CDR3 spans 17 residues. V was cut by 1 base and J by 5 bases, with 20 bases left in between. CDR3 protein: CASSPQLQGRRRTEAFF. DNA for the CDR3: TGTGCCAGCTCACCACAGTTACAGGGACGTAGAAGGACTGAAGCTTTCTTT.

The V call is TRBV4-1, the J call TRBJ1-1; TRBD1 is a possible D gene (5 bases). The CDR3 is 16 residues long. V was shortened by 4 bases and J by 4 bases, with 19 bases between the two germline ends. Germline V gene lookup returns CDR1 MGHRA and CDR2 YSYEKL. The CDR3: CASSPSPAGLGTEAFF. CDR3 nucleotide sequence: TGCGCCAGCAGCCCCTCCCCGGCAGGGCTGGGCACTGAAGCTTTCTTT.

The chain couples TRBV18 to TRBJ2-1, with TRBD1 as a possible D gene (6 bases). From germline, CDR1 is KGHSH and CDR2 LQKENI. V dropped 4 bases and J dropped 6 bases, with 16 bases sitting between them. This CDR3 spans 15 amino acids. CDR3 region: CASSRDTYSSNEQFF. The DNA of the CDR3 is TGTGCCAGCTCACGGGACACCTATTCAAGCAATGAGCAGTTCTTC.

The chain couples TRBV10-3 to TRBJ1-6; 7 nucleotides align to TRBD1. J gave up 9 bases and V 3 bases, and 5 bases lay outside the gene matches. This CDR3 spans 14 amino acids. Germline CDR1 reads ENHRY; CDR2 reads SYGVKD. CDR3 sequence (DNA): TGTGCCATCAGTGAAGTGACAGGGAGTTCACCCCTCCACTTT. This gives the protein CAISEVTGSSPLHF.

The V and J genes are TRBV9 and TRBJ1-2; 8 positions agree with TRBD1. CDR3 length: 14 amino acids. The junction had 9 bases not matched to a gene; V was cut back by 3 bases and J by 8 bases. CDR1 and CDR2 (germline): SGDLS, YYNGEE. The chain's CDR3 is CASSALTGDRGYTF. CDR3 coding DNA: TGTGCCAGCAGCGCCCTGACAGGGGATCGGGGCTACACCTTC.

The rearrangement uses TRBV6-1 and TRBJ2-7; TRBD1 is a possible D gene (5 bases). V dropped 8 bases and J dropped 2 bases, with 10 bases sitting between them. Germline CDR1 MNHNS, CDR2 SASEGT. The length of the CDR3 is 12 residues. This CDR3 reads CASLRQPYEQYF. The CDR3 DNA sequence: TGTGCCAGCCTTAGACAGCCCTACGAGCAGTACTTC.

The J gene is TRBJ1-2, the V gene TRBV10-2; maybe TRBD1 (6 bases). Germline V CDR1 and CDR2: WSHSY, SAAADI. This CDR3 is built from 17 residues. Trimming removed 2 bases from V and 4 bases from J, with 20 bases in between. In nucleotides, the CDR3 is TGCGCCAGCAGTGAGCCCCCCGGGACAACGGGCTCCTATGGCTACACCTTC. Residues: CASSEPPGTTGSYGYTF.

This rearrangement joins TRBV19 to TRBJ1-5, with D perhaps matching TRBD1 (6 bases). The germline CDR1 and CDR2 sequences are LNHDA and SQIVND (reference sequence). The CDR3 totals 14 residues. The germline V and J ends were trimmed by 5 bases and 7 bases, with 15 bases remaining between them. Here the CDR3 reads CASSEGTGRQPQHF. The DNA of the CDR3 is TGTGCCAGTAGTGAAGGTACAGGGCGGCAGCCCCAGCATTTT. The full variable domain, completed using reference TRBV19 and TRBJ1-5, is DGGITQSPKYLFRKEGQNVTLSCEQNLNHDAMYWYRQDPGQGLRLIYYSQIVNDFQKGDIAEGYSVSREKKESFPLTVTSAQKNPTAFYLCASSEGTGRQPQHFGDGTRLSIL.

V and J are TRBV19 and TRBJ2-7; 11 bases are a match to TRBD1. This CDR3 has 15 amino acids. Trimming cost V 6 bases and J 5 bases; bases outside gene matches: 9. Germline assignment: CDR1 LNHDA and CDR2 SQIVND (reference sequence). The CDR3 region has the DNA TGTGCCAGTAGGGAAGGACAGGGGGCGCGGGACGAGCAGTACTTC. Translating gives CASREGQGARDEQYF.

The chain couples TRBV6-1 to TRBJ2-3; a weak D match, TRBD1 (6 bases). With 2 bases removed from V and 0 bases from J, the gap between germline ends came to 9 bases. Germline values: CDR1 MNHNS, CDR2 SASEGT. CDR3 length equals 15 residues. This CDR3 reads CASSELQGSTDTQYF. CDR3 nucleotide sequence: TGTGCCAGCAGTGAATTGCAGGGGAGCACAGATACGCAGTATTTT.